The T cell receptor beta chain under discussion was sequenced for a study of a mutant IDH1 vaccine in newly diagnosed glioma. The CDR3 is made up of 16 amino acids. Germline V lookup: CDR1 MNHNY, CDR2 SVGAGI (reference sequence). Trimming left V 5 bases short and J 4 bases short, with 18 bases between. In regard to this clone: The target antigen is unknown.

Clones were sequenced by immunoSEQ multiplex PCR, and TCRdb holds only the in-frame ones, with some missing. The sample gives approximately 76,000 clones, roughly 90% of which show up once; about 0.6% is in the top ten. The time point here: week 5, during vaccination. Doses consisted of 300 ug of mutant IDH1 20-mer peptide each, paired with topical imiquimod. The chain joins TRBV6-6 to TRBJ1-3, with D maybe TRBD1 (5 bases). The sample here was PBMCs, taken from a glioma patient whose treatment included an IDH1 peptide vaccine. The origin of this receptor is a woman between 50 and 59 years old with glioma. CDR3 coding DNA: TGTGCCAGCAGTCCGCCCGGAGGGGTGGACGGAAACACCATATATTTT. Translated, it gives CASSPPGGVDGNTIYF.